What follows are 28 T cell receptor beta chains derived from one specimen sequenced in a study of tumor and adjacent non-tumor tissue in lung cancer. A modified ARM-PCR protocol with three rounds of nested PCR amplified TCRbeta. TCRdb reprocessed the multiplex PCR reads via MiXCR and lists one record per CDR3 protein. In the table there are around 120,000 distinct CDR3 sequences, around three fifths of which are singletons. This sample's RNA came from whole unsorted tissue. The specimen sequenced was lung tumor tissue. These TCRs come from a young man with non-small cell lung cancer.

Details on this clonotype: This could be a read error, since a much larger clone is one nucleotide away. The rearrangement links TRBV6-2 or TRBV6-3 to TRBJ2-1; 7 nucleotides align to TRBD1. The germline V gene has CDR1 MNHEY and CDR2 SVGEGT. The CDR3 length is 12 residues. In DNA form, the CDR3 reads TGTGTCAGCAGAGGACAGGCCAATGAGCAGTTCTTC. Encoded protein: CVSRGQANEQFF.

The CDR3 region has the DNA TGTGCCAGCAGCTCAGGGGTGGACGCCTGGGAGCTGTTTTTT. Residues: CASSSGVDAWELFF. The V call is TRBV11-3, the J call TRBJ2-2; possible D gene TRBD1, 6 bases. This CDR3 region has 14 residues. Germline V CDR1 and CDR2: SGHNT, YENEEA. Trimming pared 4 bases from V and 9 bases from J, leaving 15 bases between.

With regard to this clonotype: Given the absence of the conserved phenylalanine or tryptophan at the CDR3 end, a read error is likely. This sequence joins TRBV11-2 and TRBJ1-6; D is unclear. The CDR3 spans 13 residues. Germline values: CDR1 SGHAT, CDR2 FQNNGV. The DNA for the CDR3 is TGTTCCAGCAGCTTAGAACATAATTCACCCCTCCACTTA. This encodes CSSSLEHNSPLHL.

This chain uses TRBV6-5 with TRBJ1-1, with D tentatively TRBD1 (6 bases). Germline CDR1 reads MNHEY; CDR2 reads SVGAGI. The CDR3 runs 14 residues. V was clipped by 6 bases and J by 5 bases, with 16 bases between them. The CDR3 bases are TGTGCCAGCAGCCGTAAACAGGGTGGGACTGAAGCTTTCTTT. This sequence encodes CASSRKQGGTEAFF.

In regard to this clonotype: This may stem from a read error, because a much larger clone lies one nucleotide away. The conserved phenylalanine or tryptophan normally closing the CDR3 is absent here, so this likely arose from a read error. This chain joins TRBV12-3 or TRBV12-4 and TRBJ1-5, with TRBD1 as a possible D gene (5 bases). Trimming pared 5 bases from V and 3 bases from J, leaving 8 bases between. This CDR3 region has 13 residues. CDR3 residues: CASSPDNNQPQHS. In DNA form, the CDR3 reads TGTGCCAGCAGTCCGGACAACAATCAGCCCCAGCATTCT.

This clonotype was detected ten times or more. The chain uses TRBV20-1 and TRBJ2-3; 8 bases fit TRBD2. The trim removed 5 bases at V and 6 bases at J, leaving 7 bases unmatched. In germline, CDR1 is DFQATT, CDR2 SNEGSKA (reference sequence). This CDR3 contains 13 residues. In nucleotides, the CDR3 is TGCAGTGCTCCGAGCGGGGGTCAGGATACGCAGTATTTT. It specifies CSAPSGGQDTQYF.

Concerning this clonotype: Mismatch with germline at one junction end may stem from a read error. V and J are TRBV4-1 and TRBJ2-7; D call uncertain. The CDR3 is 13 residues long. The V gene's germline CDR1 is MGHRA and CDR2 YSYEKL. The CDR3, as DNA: TGCGCCAGCAGCCAAGATTCGACCTACGAGCTGTACTTC. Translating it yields CASSQDSTYELYF.

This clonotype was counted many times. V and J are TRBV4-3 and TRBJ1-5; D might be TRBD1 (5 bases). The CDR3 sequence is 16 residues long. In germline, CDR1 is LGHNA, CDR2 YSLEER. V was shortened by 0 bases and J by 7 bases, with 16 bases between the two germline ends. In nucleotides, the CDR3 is TGCGCCAGCAGCCAAGATTGGGGCCAGGGTGGGCAGCCCCAGCATTTT. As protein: CASSQDWGQGGQPQHF.

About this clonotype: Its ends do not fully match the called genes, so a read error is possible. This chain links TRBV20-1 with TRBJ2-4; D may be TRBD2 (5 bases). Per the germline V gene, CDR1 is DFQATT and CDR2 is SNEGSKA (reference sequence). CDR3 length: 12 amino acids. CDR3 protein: CSTRETVNIQYF. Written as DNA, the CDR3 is TGCAGTACTAGAGAAACTGTCAACATTCAGTACTTC.

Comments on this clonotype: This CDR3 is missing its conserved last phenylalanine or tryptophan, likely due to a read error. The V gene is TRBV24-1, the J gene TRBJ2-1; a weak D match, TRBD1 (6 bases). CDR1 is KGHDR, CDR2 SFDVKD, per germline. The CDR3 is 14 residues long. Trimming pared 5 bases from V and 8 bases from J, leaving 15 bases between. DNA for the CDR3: TGTGCCACCAGTGGCAGGGGAGTAAGCGATGAGCAGTTCATC. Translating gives CATSGRGVSDEQFI.

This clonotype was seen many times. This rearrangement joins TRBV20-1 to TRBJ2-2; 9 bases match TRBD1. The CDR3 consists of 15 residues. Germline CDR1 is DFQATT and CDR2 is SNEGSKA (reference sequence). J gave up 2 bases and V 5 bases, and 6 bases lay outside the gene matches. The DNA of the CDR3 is TGCAGTGCTCTGGACAGGGGACTAAACACCGGGGAGCTGTTTTTT. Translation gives CSALDRGLNTGELFF.

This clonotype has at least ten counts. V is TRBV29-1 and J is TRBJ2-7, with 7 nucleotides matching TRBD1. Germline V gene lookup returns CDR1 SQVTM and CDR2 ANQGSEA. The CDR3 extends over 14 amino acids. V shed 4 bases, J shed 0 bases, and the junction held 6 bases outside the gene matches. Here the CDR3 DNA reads TGCAGCGTTGGGACGGGACAGAGCTCCTACGAGCAGTACTTC. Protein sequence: CSVGTGQSSYEQYF.

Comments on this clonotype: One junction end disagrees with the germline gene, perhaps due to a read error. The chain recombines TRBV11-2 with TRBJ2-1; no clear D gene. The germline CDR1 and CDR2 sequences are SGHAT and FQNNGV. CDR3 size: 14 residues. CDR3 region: CTSTSRASNNEQFF. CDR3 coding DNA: TGTACCAGCACCTCAAGAGCGAGTAATAATGAGCAGTTCTTC.

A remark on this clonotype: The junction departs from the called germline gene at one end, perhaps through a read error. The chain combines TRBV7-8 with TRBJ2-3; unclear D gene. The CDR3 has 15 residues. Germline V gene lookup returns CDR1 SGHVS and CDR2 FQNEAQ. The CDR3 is CAISIRAQSTDTQYF. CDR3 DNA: TGTGCCATCAGCATCAGAGCCCAAAGCACAGATACGCAGTATTTT.

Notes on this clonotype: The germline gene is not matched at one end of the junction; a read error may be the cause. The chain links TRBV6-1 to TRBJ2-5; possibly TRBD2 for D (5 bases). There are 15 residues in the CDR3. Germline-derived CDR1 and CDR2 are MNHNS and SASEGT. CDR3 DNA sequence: TGTGCCAACAGTGATATGGGTTACATGAGGGAGATCCAGTACTTC. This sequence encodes CANSDMGYMREIQYF.

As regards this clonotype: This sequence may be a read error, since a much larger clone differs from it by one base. The DNA for the CDR3 is TGCAGTCCTAGTGGGGTGGGGTGGGAGCAGTTCTTC. Its protein is CSPSGVGWEQFF. This chain links TRBV20-1 with TRBJ2-1; D uncertain. The germline CDR1 and CDR2 sequences are DFQATT and SNEGSKA (reference sequence). CDR3 length: 12 amino acids.

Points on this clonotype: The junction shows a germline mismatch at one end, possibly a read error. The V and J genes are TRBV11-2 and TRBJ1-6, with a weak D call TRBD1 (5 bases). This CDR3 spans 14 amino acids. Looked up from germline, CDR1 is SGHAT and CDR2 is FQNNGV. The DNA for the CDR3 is TGCGCCAGCAGCTTAGGCTGGGGCGGATCACCCCTCCACTTT. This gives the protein CASSLGWGGSPLHF.

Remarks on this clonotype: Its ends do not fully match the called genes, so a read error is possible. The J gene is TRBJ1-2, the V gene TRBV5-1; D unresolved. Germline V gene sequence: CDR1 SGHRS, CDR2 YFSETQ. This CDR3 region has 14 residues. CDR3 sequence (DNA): TGCGCCAGCAGCTTGAGCCTTTCTAACTATGGCCACACCTTC. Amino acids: CASSLSLSNYGHTF.

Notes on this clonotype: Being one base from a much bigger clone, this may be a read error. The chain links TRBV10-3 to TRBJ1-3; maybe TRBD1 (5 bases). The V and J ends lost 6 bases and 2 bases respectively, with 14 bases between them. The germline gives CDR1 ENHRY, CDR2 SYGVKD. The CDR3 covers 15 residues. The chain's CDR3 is CAISSGTRPGNTIYF. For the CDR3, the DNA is TGTGCCATCAGCTCCGGGACCCGACCTGGAAACACCATATATTTT.

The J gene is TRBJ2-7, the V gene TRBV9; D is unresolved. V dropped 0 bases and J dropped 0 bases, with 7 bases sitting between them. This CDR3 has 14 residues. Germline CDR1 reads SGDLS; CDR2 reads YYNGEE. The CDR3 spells CASSVVGSSYEQYF. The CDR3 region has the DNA TGTGCCAGCAGCGTAGTGGGAAGCTCCTACGAGCAGTACTTC.

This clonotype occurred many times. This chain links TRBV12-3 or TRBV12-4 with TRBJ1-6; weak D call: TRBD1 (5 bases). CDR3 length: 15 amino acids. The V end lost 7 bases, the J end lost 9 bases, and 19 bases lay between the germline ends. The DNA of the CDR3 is TGTGCCAGCACCGAACAGGATTCCTTAGGTTCACCCCTCCACTTT. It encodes CASTEQDSLGSPLHF.

CDR3 loop: CASSLSVGYDLYF. In DNA form, the CDR3 reads TGTGCCAGCAGCCTATCCGTCGGCTACGATCTGTACTTC. This chain connects TRBV7-8 to TRBJ2-7; D is unresolved. V shed 5 bases and J shed 12 bases, with 20 bases lying between them. The germline CDR1 and CDR2 sequences are SGHVS and FQNEAQ. The CDR3 spans 13 residues. Drawing the rest from reference TRBV7-8 and TRBJ2-7, the complete variable domain is GAGVSQSPRYKVAKRGQDVALRCDPISGHVSLFWYQQALGQGPEFLTYFQNEAQLDKSGLPSDRFFAERPEGSVSTLKIQRTQQEDSAVYLCASSLSVGYDLYFGPGTRLTVT.

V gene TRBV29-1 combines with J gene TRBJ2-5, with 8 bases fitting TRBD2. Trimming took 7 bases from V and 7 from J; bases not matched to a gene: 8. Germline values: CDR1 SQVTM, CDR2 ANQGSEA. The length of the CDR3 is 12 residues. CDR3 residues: CSARGGGVTQYF. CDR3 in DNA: TGCAGCGCCCGGGGGGGTGGCGTGACCCAGTACTTC.

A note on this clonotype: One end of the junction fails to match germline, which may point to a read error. The CDR3 coding sequence is TGTACCAGCGGCTTTCAGGGGGACGGGGAGCTGTTTTTT. Its translation is CTSGFQGDGELFF. The rearrangement uses TRBV11-1 and TRBJ2-2, with 7 bases fitting TRBD1. The CDR3 has 13 residues. From germline, CDR1 is SGHAT and CDR2 FQDESV (reference sequence).

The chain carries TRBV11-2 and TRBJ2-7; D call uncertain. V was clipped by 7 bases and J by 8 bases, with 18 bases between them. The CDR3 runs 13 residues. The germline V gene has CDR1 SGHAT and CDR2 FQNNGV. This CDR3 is CASTKIGSHKQYF. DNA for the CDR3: TGTGCCAGCACCAAGATCGGGTCACACAAGCAGTACTTC.

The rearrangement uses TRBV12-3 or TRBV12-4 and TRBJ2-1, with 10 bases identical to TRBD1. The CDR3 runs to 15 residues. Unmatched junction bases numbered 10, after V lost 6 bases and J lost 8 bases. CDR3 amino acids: CASSRQGASEDEQFF. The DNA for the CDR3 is TGTGCCAGCAGCAGACAGGGGGCCTCCGAGGATGAGCAGTTCTTC.

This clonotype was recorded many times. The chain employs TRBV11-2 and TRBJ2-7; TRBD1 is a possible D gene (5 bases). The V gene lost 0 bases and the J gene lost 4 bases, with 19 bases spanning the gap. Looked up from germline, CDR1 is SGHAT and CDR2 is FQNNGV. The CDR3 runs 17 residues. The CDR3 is CASSLDLRRAGSYEQYF. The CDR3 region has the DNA TGTGCCAGCAGCTTAGATCTGCGCAGGGCTGGTTCGTACGAGCAGTACTTC.

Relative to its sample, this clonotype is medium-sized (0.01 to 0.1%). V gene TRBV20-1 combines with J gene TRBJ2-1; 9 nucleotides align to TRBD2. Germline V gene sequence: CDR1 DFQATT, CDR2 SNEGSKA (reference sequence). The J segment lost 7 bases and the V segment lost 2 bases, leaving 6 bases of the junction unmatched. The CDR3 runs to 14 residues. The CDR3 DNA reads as TGCAGTGCTAGACAAGCGGGAGGCTTTAATGAGCAGTTCTTC. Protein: CSARQAGGFNEQFF.